These 28 T cell receptor beta chains came from one sample sequenced in a study of cytomegalovirus exposure and HLA in healthy donors. TCRdb's copy holds only in-frame clones and misses some; the assay was immunoSEQ multiplex PCR. The data show under 300,000 clones, approximately 86% seen once. The sample consisted of PBMCs. Receptors were obtained from a woman between 25 and 40 years old in good health and CMV-seropositive.

The V call is TRBV2, the J call TRBJ2-5; a weak D match, TRBD1 (5 bases). Trimming stripped 4 bases from V and 1 base from J, with 7 bases between. The CDR3 runs to 13 residues. Germline CDR1 and CDR2: SNHLY and FYNNEI. As DNA, the CDR3 is TGTGCCAGCAGTGGACAGACCCAAGAGACCCAGTACTTC. Its protein product is CASSGQTQETQYF.

J is TRBJ1-1 and V is TRBV5-6, with TRBD1 matching over 7 bases. The J segment lost 3 bases and the V segment lost 0 bases, leaving 5 bases of the junction unmatched. Germline values: CDR1 SGHDT, CDR2 YYEEEE. The CDR3 covers 15 residues. Written as DNA, the CDR3 is TGTGCCAGCAGCTTGGGGACAGGACTTCACACTGAAGCTTTCTTT. This codes for CASSLGTGLHTEAFF.

This sequence joins TRBV19 and TRBJ1-5; 9 bases map to TRBD1. The CDR3 runs to 15 residues. With V trimmed by 7 bases and J by 3 bases, 7 bases remained unmatched. The germline gives CDR1 LNHDA, CDR2 SQIVND (reference sequence). The CDR3 DNA follows: TGTGCCAGTAAAGACAGGGGGGTTTCCAATCAGCCCCAGCATTTT. Residues: CASKDRGVSNQPQHF.

The chain carries TRBV6-5 and TRBJ2-1; perhaps TRBD2 as D (6 bases). CDR1 and CDR2 (germline): MNHEY, SVGAGI. With 2 bases removed from V and 4 bases from J, the gap between germline ends came to 6 bases. The CDR3 length is 13 residues. Written as DNA, the CDR3 is TGTGCCAGCAGTTACGGGGGGTACAATGAGCAGTTCTTC. This codes for CASSYGGYNEQFF.

The chain carries TRBV27 and TRBJ1-2; TRBD1 is a possible D gene (6 bases). The CDR3 is 15 amino acids. Germline CDR1 and CDR2: MNHEY and SMNVEV (reference sequence). Trimming took 7 bases from V and 6 from J, leaving 21 bases between them. The CDR3 sequence is CASTPRNRDRNGYTF. The CDR3 DNA sequence: TGTGCCAGCACTCCTCGTAACAGGGACCGAAATGGCTACACCTTC.

This clone is a singleton in its sample. The V and J genes are TRBV4-1 and TRBJ2-1, with 7 bases that match TRBD2. The germline CDR1 and CDR2 sequences are MGHRA and YSYEKL. The V segment lost 1 base and the J segment 8 bases; nucleotides outside the gene matches: 11. The CDR3 is made up of 16 amino acids. The CDR3 nucleotides read TGCGCCAGCAGCCAAGGTTGGGGGGAGGGCCCAGATGAGCAGTTCTTC. Its protein product is CASSQGWGEGPDEQFF.

The rearrangement joins TRBV27 to TRBJ2-1; D gene unclear. Between the trimmed V and J ends, which lost 2 bases and 3 bases, there was a span of 5 bases. Germline CDR1 MNHEY, CDR2 SMNVEV (reference sequence). CDR3 length: 13 amino acids. The CDR3 bases are TGTGCCAGCAGTTTAAGCGTCTACAATGAGCAGTTCTTC. It translates to CASSLSVYNEQFF.

V usage is TRBV18 and J usage is TRBJ2-1; TRBD2 aligns across 9 bases. The CDR3 loop spans 16 amino acids. V trimming: 4 bases; J trimming: 6 bases; junction bases outside the gene matches: 10. Per germline, CDR1 KGHSH and CDR2 LQKENI. The CDR3 coding sequence is TGTGCCAGCTCACTTCGCGGTAGCGGGAGCTCCAATGAGCAGTTCTTC. Translation: CASSLRGSGSSNEQFF.

V is TRBV9 and J is TRBJ2-5; D may be TRBD1 (6 bases). Germline loops: CDR1 SGDLS, CDR2 YYNGEE. Trimming took off 0 bases at V and 0 bases at J, with 9 bases between the two ends. The CDR3 consists of 15 residues. The CDR3, as DNA: TGTGCCAGCAGCGTAGGGGGGACACACCAAGAGACCCAGTACTTC. Amino acid sequence: CASSVGGTHQETQYF.

J is TRBJ1-2 and V is TRBV1; TRBD1, as called in the table, went unchecked against the DNA. TRBV1 is a pseudogene locus. This CDR3 spans 13 amino acids. For the CDR3, the DNA is TGCACCAGTCGACAGGGGGGGGTTTATGGCTACACCTTC. Protein: CTSRQGGVYGYTF.

CDR3 nucleotide sequence: TGTGCCAGCAGAACCTTACAGGGTAACTATGGCTACACCTTC. Its protein is CASRTLQGNYGYTF. The chain has TRBV27 and TRBJ1-2, with a weak D call TRBD1 (6 bases). The ends were cut back, 6 bases at V and 1 base at J, with 12 bases in the middle. Germline V gene data show CDR1 as MNHEY and CDR2 as SMNVEV (reference sequence). This CDR3 comprises 14 residues.

The chain employs TRBV5-5 and TRBJ2-7, with a tentative D call TRBD2 (5 bases). Trimming stripped 0 bases from V and 3 bases from J, with 10 bases between. The CDR3 spans 14 residues. Looked up from germline, CDR1 is SGHKS and CDR2 is YYEKEE (reference sequence). The CDR3 coding sequence is TGTGCCAGCAGCTTGGCCGCCGGGAACTACGAGCAGTACTTC. Protein: CASSLAAGNYEQYF.

V is TRBV30 and J is TRBJ1-1; TRBD1 aligns across 8 bases. From germline, CDR1 is GTSNPN and CDR2 SVGIG (reference sequence). This CDR3 contains 13 residues. V was pared by 3 bases and J by 1 base, with 1 base of the junction left unmatched. CDR3 sequence reads: CAWRGTGNTEAFF. The CDR3 bases are TGTGCCTGGAGGGGGACAGGGAACACTGAAGCTTTCTTT.

V is TRBV6-5 and J is TRBJ2-1; 9 bases are a match to TRBD2. Germline assignment: CDR1 MNHEY and CDR2 SVGAGI. CDR3 size: 15 residues. Trimming at V came to 4 bases and at J to 7 bases, leaving 8 bases not matched to a gene. The CDR3 bases are TGTGCCAGCAGTTCCGGGACTAGCTCCAGGAATGAGCAGTTCTTC. This encodes CASSSGTSSRNEQFF.

The V and J genes are TRBV7-9 and TRBJ2-2, with D possibly TRBD2 on 7 matching bases. Germline CDR1 is SEHNR and CDR2 is FQNEAQ (reference sequence). The CDR3 spans 14 residues. Trimming pared 5 bases from V and 6 bases from J, leaving 13 bases between. The CDR3 loop is CASSRGAYAGELFF. The CDR3, as DNA: TGTGCCAGCAGCCGGGGGGCCTACGCCGGGGAGCTGTTTTTT. The full variable domain, completed using reference TRBV7-9 and TRBJ2-2, is DTGVSQNPRHKITKRGQNVTFRCDPISEHNRLYWYRQTLGQGPEFLTYFQNEAQLEKSRLLSDRFSAERPKGSFSTLEIQRTEQGDSAMYLCASSRGAYAGELFFGEGSRLTVL.

The J gene is TRBJ2-3, the V gene TRBV29-1; 7 bases agree with TRBD1. This CDR3 contains 15 residues. In germline, CDR1 is SQVTM, CDR2 ANQGSEA. With 8 bases clipped from V and 4 bases from J, the junction kept 15 bases outside the gene matches. The CDR3 DNA reads as TGCAGCTTCCGCCGACAGGGCCAAGGGGCAGATACGCAGTATTTT. Translated, it gives CSFRRQGQGADTQYF.

This chain links TRBV4-1 with TRBJ2-1; TRBD2 matches at 9 bases. This CDR3 spans 18 amino acids. With V trimmed by 1 base and J by 10 bases, 17 bases remained unmatched. Germline V gene data show CDR1 as MGHRA and CDR2 as YSYEKL. CDR3 DNA sequence: TGCGCCAGCAGCCAAGCCGCAGTTTTTGGCGGGAGGGCCGAGGAGCAGTTCTTC. Translating it yields CASSQAAVFGGRAEEQFF.

The chain joins TRBV5-8 to TRBJ2-2; 9 positions agree with TRBD2. The CDR3 contains 15 residues. The junction had 5 bases not matched to a gene; V was cut back by 4 bases and J by 4 bases. CDR1 is SGHTS and CDR2 is YDEGEE in the germline V gene. The CDR3 sequence: CASSGGRGSTGELFF. The CDR3 DNA follows: TGTGCCAGCAGCGGCGGGAGGGGATCCACCGGGGAGCTGTTTTTT.

The genes are TRBV4-2 and TRBJ2-7; 13 bases map to TRBD2. This CDR3 comprises 16 residues. V dropped 4 bases and J dropped 2; count of bases not matched to a gene: 5. Germline V gene sequence: CDR1 LGHNA, CDR2 YNFKEQ. The CDR3: CASSPKTSGRPYEQYF. CDR3 bases: TGTGCCAGCAGCCCGAAGACTAGCGGGAGGCCCTACGAGCAGTACTTC.

The rearrangement joins TRBV27 to TRBJ2-2, with D perhaps matching TRBD2 (6 bases). Trimming shortened V by 3 bases and J by 5 bases, and 10 bases separated the two germline ends. The CDR3 length is 14 residues. Germline assignment: CDR1 MNHEY and CDR2 SMNVEV (reference sequence). The CDR3 is CASSFGAGTGELFF. As DNA, the CDR3 is TGTGCCAGCAGTTTTGGGGCGGGAACCGGGGAGCTGTTTTTT.

This chain links TRBV4-1 with TRBJ2-1; 10 bases map to TRBD2. After removal of 1 base from V and 5 bases from J, the junction contained 5 bases not matched to a gene. Germline CDR1 MGHRA, CDR2 YSYEKL. The length of the CDR3 is 16 residues. Here the CDR3 DNA reads TGCGCCAGCAGCCAAGTGAGGGGACTAGCGCACAATGAGCAGTTCTTC. Protein product: CASSQVRGLAHNEQFF.

The table lists this clone with a few counts. The V call is TRBV15, the J call TRBJ1-2; TRBD1 might be the D (5 bases). Per the germline V gene, CDR1 is LNHNV and CDR2 is YYDKDF (reference sequence). With 4 bases removed from V and 6 bases from J, the gap between germline ends came to 9 bases. The CDR3 spans 12 residues. The CDR3 sequence is CATSTQGDGYTF. The CDR3 coding sequence is TGTGCCACCAGCACCCAGGGTGATGGCTACACCTTC. The variable domain in full, completed from reference TRBV15 and TRBJ1-2, reads DAMVIQNPRYQVTQFGKPVTLSCSQTLNHNVMYWYQQKSSQAPKLLFHYYDKDFNNEADTPDNFQSRRPNTSFCFLDIRSPGLGDTAMYLCATSTQGDGYTFGSGTRLTVV.

The chain recombines TRBV29-1 with TRBJ2-2; tentatively, D is TRBD2 (7 bases). Germline loops: CDR1 SQVTM, CDR2 ANQGSEA. This CDR3 has 13 residues. V shed 7 bases and J shed 6 bases, with 15 bases lying between them. The DNA of the CDR3 is TGCAGCGCATCTCGGGGGGCGGCCGGGGAGCTGTTTTTT. It translates to CSASRGAAGELFF.

The CDR3 DNA sequence: TGCAGCGCGACGACGCGGGGCCCCAACACCGGGGAGCTGTTTTTT. Amino acid sequence: CSATTRGPNTGELFF. This chain joins TRBV29-1 and TRBJ2-2, with a tentative D call TRBD2 (6 bases). CDR3 length: 15 amino acids. Deletions cut 7 bases from V and 2 bases from J, with 17 bases between. The germline V gene has CDR1 SQVTM and CDR2 ANQGSEA.

The CDR3: CASSRGQGSGELFF. The CDR3 DNA reads TGTGCCAGCAGCCGAGGACAGGGTTCCGGGGAGCTGTTTTTT. The V call is TRBV13, the J call TRBJ2-2, with TRBD1 identical over 8 bases. The ends lost 5 bases at V and 6 bases at J; junction bases unmatched: 5. The CDR3 consists of 14 residues. The germline CDR1 and CDR2 sequences are PRHDT and FYEKMQ (reference sequence).

This chain uses TRBV27 with TRBJ2-1; D is undetermined. Trimming shortened V by 5 bases and J by 0 bases, and 5 bases separated the two germline ends. The CDR3 contains 13 residues. Per the germline V gene, CDR1 is MNHEY and CDR2 is SMNVEV (reference sequence). CDR3 in amino acids: CASSPFSYNEQFF. DNA of the CDR3: TGTGCCAGCAGTCCCTTCTCCTACAATGAGCAGTTCTTC.

This clone was seen a single time. The J gene is TRBJ2-7, the V gene TRBV5-6; TRBD2 matches 8 bases. V lost 3 bases and J lost 4; bases outside the gene matches: 12. Per germline, CDR1 SGHDT and CDR2 YYEEEE. The CDR3 runs 16 residues. CDR3 amino acids: CASSSGLALIGYEQYF. The CDR3 coding sequence is TGTGCCAGCAGCTCCGGACTAGCTCTAATAGGGTACGAGCAGTACTTC.

The chain joins TRBV5-4 to TRBJ1-3; TRBD1 matches 7 bases. Germline loops: CDR1 SGHNT, CDR2 YYREEE (reference sequence). This CDR3 spans 16 amino acids. Trimming cost V 2 bases and J 2 bases; bases outside gene matches: 7. CDR3: CASSFRQGITGNTIYF. The CDR3 DNA reads as TGTGCCAGCAGCTTCCGACAGGGCATTACTGGAAACACCATATATTTT.